This section outlines one T cell receptor (beta chain) sequence together with its context. These data originate in a study of blood T cell repertoires in COVID-19. For the study at large: Sites across the United States, Italy and Spain contributed samples from acute and convalescent COVID-19.

Sequencing used immunoSEQ multiplex PCR; TCRdb keeps in-frame clones, though not all of them. The sample consists of about 150,000 clones, about 89% of them appearing once. Per the germline V gene, CDR1 is SGHTS and CDR2 is YDEGEE. This CDR3 has 14 amino acids. The V and J ends lost 3 bases and 4 bases, in that order; junction bases with no gene match: 5. This receptor was taken from a man aged 80 or over with acute or convalescent COVID-19. The specimen sequenced was peripheral blood. This chain uses TRBV5-8 with TRBJ1-1; 8 bases fit TRBD1. The CDR3 bases are TGTGCCAGCAGCTCGACAGGGGTCTCCACTGAAGCTTTCTTT. It encodes CASSSTGVSTEAFF.